A single sample gave rise to the 30 T cell receptor beta chains below, sequenced in a study of blood T cells in healthy people across ages. Primed by a sample-barcoded 5' primer and a J-beta primer mix, a second PCR proceeded for roughly 6 to 12 cycles. From the 5' RACE reads, TCRdb called clonotypes with MiXCR, one entry per CDR3 protein. The sample has about 970,000 distinct CDR3 sequences; roughly 47% are singletons. The sequenced sample consisted of blood. These TCRs come from a woman aged 55-70 years in good health.

This clonotype has a handful of counts. This rearrangement joins TRBV12-3 or TRBV12-4 to TRBJ2-1, with 8 bases matching TRBD2. Trimming cost V 2 bases and J 4 bases; bases outside gene matches: 4. The CDR3 contains 15 residues. CDR3 region: CASSLSGGWYNEQFF. In DNA form, the CDR3 reads TGTGCCAGCAGTTTATCGGGAGGGTGGTACAATGAGCAGTTCTTC.

In this sample, this clonotype turned up a few times. This sequence joins TRBV18 and TRBJ2-6, with 7 bases aligning to TRBD1. Per germline, CDR1 KGHSH and CDR2 LQKENI. V dropped 8 bases and J dropped 4; count of bases not matched to a gene: 8. This CDR3 comprises 15 residues. The CDR3 DNA follows: TGTGCCAGCGGACAGACAGGGACCGGGGCCAACGTCCTGACTTTC. Protein sequence: CASGQTGTGANVLTF.

This rearrangement joins TRBV7-8 to TRBJ2-1; 12 bases fit TRBD2. The V gene end was trimmed by 5 bases and the J gene end by 1 base; junction bases not matched to a gene: 6. The CDR3 consists of 17 residues. Germline assignment: CDR1 SGHVS and CDR2 FQNEAQ. The CDR3 coding sequence is TGTGCCAGCAGCCAGGGACTAGCGGGTTCATCCTACAATGAGCAGTTCTTC. Amino acids: CASSQGLAGSSYNEQFF.

The rearrangement links TRBV7-9 to TRBJ1-2; weak D call: TRBD1 (6 bases). V lost 1 base to trimming and J lost 6 bases, with 15 bases between them. CDR3 length: 15 residues. The V gene's germline CDR1 is SEHNR and CDR2 FQNEAQ (reference sequence). CDR3 protein: CASSLGGGPPNGYTF. The CDR3, as DNA: TGTGCCAGCAGCTTAGGCGGGGGCCCCCCGAATGGCTACACCTTC.

The chain has TRBV7-9 and TRBJ2-5, with D possibly being TRBD2 (5 bases). This CDR3 contains 14 residues. V was trimmed by 7 bases and J by 11 bases, leaving 23 bases between them. Germline CDR1 and CDR2: SEHNR and FQNEAQ (reference sequence). In DNA, the CDR3 is TGTGCCAGCATCCCCGGAGGTACATACAATGAGCAGTACTTC. Translating it yields CASIPGGTYNEQYF.

The CDR3 here is CSAKGGTREGYTF. The DNA of the CDR3 is TGCAGTGCTAAGGGGGGGACCCGGGAAGGCTACACCTTC. The V and J genes are TRBV20-1 and TRBJ1-2; perhaps TRBD1 as D (6 bases). The CDR3 is made up of 13 amino acids. V lost 4 bases to trimming and J lost 8 bases, with 17 bases between them. The germline V gene encodes CDR1 DFQATT and CDR2 SNEGSKA (reference sequence).

This clonotype was recorded once. The chain employs TRBV5-6 and TRBJ2-7; a possible D gene is TRBD1 (6 bases). This CDR3 contains 14 residues. Per germline, CDR1 SGHDT and CDR2 YYEEEE. The V end lost 2 bases, the J end lost 3 bases, and 12 bases lay between the germline ends. The CDR3 sequence is CASSFTGSDYEQYF. CDR3 DNA sequence: TGTGCCAGCAGCTTTACAGGGTCGGACTACGAGCAGTACTTC.

V usage is TRBV10-1 and J usage is TRBJ2-1, with a tentative D call TRBD2 (6 bases). Germline lookup yields CDR1 WNHNN and CDR2 SYGVQD (reference sequence). This CDR3 contains 16 residues. Trimming took 3 bases from V and 4 from J, leaving 16 bases between them. The CDR3 protein is CASSENQRVSYNEQFF. DNA of the CDR3: TGCGCCAGCAGTGAAAATCAGCGGGTATCGTACAATGAGCAGTTCTTC.

The gene calls are TRBV4-1 and TRBJ1-5; D unresolved. Germline loops: CDR1 MGHRA, CDR2 YSYEKL. The ends were cut back, 0 bases at V and 6 bases at J, with 6 bases in the middle. The CDR3 loop spans 13 amino acids. The chain's CDR3 is CASSQDRTQPQHF. In DNA, the CDR3 is TGCGCCAGCAGCCAAGATCGAACTCAGCCCCAGCATTTT.

The rearrangement links TRBV18 to TRBJ2-7, with 7 bases fitting TRBD2. The trim removed 3 bases at V and 2 bases at J, leaving 13 bases unmatched. Germline assignment: CDR1 KGHSH and CDR2 LQKENI. There are 17 residues in the CDR3. CDR3 DNA: TGTGCCAGCTCACCCTTTCCTCAAGCGGGGCGGACCTACGAGCAGTACTTC. Translated, it gives CASSPFPQAGRTYEQYF.

The V call is TRBV11-2, the J call TRBJ2-1; D ambiguous. The J call may not be correct, given that the DNA end is closer to TRBJ2-7. The CDR3 sequence is 13 residues long. Germline CDR1 reads SGHAT; CDR2 reads FQNNGV. DNA of the CDR3: TGTGCCAGCAGTAAAGACCCATCCAATGAGCAGTACTTC. This codes for CASSKDPSNEQYF.

The chain links TRBV6-6 to TRBJ1-1; D is perhaps TRBD1 (6 bases). This CDR3 has 14 residues. In germline, CDR1 is MNHNY, CDR2 SVGAGI (reference sequence). V lost 6 bases, J lost 2 bases, and 13 bases lay in between. The CDR3, as DNA: TGTGCCAGCAGGGCCAGGGGCGATAACACTGAAGCTTTCTTT. Its protein product is CASRARGDNTEAFF.

This clonotype came up many times. J is TRBJ2-3 and V is TRBV12-3 or TRBV12-4, with a tentative D call TRBD2 (5 bases). V was cut by 6 bases and J by 0 bases, with 10 bases left in between. The CDR3 has 14 residues. The CDR3 DNA sequence: TGTGCCAGCAGCCTAAGAGGGAGCACAGATACGCAGTATTTT. Its translation: CASSLRGSTDTQYF.

As DNA, the CDR3 is TGTGCCAGCAGCTCCCAGGCGTCGGGTTCACCCCTCCACTTT. Amino acids: CASSSQASGSPLHF. The chain has TRBV12-3 or TRBV12-4 and TRBJ1-6; D remains ambiguous. This CDR3 has 14 amino acids. V lost 6 bases and J lost 9, with 15 bases in between.

The V and J genes are TRBV12-3 or TRBV12-4 and TRBJ2-1; D uncertain. CDR3 length: 13 amino acids. V was cut by 6 bases and J by 8 bases, with 14 bases left in between. In DNA, the CDR3 is TGTGCCAGCAGCCGCTACGGTGGGGATGAGCAGTTCTTC. Its protein product is CASSRYGGDEQFF.

There are a few counts of this clonotype. The chain links TRBV20-1 to TRBJ2-1; 9 bases line up with TRBD2. Trimming cost V 8 bases and J 2 bases; bases outside gene matches: 13. The CDR3 extends over 16 amino acids. From germline, CDR1 is DFQATT and CDR2 SNEGSKA (reference sequence). The CDR3 nucleotides read TGCAGTTCCGTAGTTCGCGGGAGGGGGGCCTACAATGAGCAGTTCTTC. Encoded protein: CSSVVRGRGAYNEQFF.

The chain uses TRBV5-1 and TRBJ2-4, with a weak D call TRBD2 (7 bases). The assigned J gene may be wrong: the sequence end matches TRBJ2-7 better. Germline V gene lookup returns CDR1 SGHRS and CDR2 YFSETQ. There are 15 residues in the CDR3. The CDR3 bases are TGCGCCAGCAGCTCCCGGGGGGCGACTGGCTACGAGCAGTACTTC. It yields the protein CASSSRGATGYEQYF.

This chain links TRBV6-5 with TRBJ2-7, with D perhaps TRBD1 (6 bases). Germline V gene data show CDR1 as MNHEY and CDR2 as SVGAGI. The V end lost 6 bases, the J end lost 1 base, and 13 bases lay between the germline ends. This CDR3 contains 14 residues. The CDR3 DNA is TGTGCCAGCAGCAAGCCGGGACAATCCTACGAGCAGTACTTC. It encodes CASSKPGQSYEQYF.

Details on this clonotype: A read error may explain this, as a much larger clone is one base away. The chain uses TRBV7-6 and TRBJ2-5; D is uncertain. The CDR3 runs to 8 residues. Germline loops: CDR1 SGHVS, CDR2 FNYEAQ. The ends were cut back, 0 bases at V and 13 bases at J, with 0 bases in the middle. The CDR3 region is CASSLAYF. For the CDR3, the DNA is TGTGCCAGCAGCTTAGCGTACTTC.

V is TRBV24-1 and J is TRBJ2-2; D ambiguous. Trimming pared 0 bases from V and 4 bases from J, leaving 2 bases between. The CDR3 is 13 amino acids. The V gene's germline CDR1 is KGHDR and CDR2 SFDVKD. CDR3 in amino acids: CATSDLLTGELFF. In DNA form, the CDR3 reads TGTGCCACCAGTGATTTGCTCACCGGGGAGCTGTTTTTT.

Details on this clonotype: Compared with germline, one end of the junction differs, possibly owing to a read error. The J gene is TRBJ2-2, the V gene TRBV9; tentatively, D is TRBD2 (6 bases). CDR3 length: 14 residues. CDR1 SGDLS and CDR2 YYNGEE come from the germline V gene. This CDR3 reads CASKEGWSTGELSF. As DNA, the CDR3 is TGTGCCAGCAAGGAGGGATGGTCCACCGGGGAGCTGTCTTTT.

This clonotype was seen more than once but under ten times. V gene TRBV29-1 combines with J gene TRBJ1-2, with a weak D call TRBD1 (5 bases). Germline-derived CDR1 and CDR2 are SQVTM and ANQGSEA. This CDR3 has 12 residues. V was shortened by 1 base and J by 3 bases, with 6 bases between the two germline ends. DNA of the CDR3: TGCAGCGTTGAAGCAGGGCACTATGGCTACACCTTC. This encodes CSVEAGHYGYTF. Full variable domain (remainder filled in from reference TRBV29-1 and TRBJ1-2): SAVISQKPSRDICQRGTSLTIQCQVDSQVTMMFWYRQQPGQSLTLIATANQGSEATYESGFVIDKFPISRPNLTFSTLTVSNMSPEDSSIYLCSVEAGHYGYTFGSGTRLTVV.

V usage is TRBV20-1 and J usage is TRBJ2-1; 9 nucleotides match TRBD1. The V gene's germline CDR1 is DFQATT and CDR2 SNEGSKA (reference sequence). With 3 bases clipped from V and 10 bases from J, the junction kept 10 bases outside the gene matches. CDR3 size: 14 residues. The CDR3 loop reads CSARSGTGLWEQFF. The CDR3 DNA follows: TGCAGTGCTAGGTCCGGGACAGGGTTATGGGAGCAGTTCTTC.

V and J are TRBV18 and TRBJ2-2; weak D call: TRBD1 (6 bases). Germline V CDR1 and CDR2: KGHSH, LQKENI. The CDR3 is 14 amino acids. With 4 bases removed from V and 7 bases from J, the gap between germline ends came to 13 bases. The CDR3 DNA is TGTGCCAGCTCACAGAAACAGGGAATCGGGGAGCTGTTTTTT. Protein: CASSQKQGIGELFF.

The rearrangement uses TRBV28 and TRBJ2-5, with 10 bases lining up with TRBD2. This CDR3 has 16 amino acids. CDR1 MDHEN and CDR2 SYDVKM come from the germline V gene. V trimming: 5 bases; J trimming: 5 bases; junction bases outside the gene matches: 11. Written as DNA, the CDR3 is TGTGCCAGCAGTACTAGCAGAGCGGGAGGGTACGAGACCCAGTACTTC. Protein: CASSTSRAGGYETQYF.

The V and J genes are TRBV7-2 and TRBJ2-4, with 7 bases identical to TRBD2. The CDR3 has 16 amino acids. Trimming at V came to 4 bases and at J to 0 bases, leaving 6 bases not matched to a gene. Germline assignment: CDR1 SGHTA and CDR2 FQGNSA. Here the CDR3 reads CASSSLAALAKNIQYF. The CDR3 nucleotides read TGTGCCAGCAGCTCGCTAGCGGCATTAGCCAAAAACATTCAGTACTTC.

This chain links TRBV12-3 or TRBV12-4 with TRBJ2-7; 7 positions agree with TRBD1. V shed 5 bases and J 6 bases; nucleotides not matched to a gene: 10. The CDR3 length is 14 residues. This CDR3 is CASSPRQGGSEQYF. The DNA of the CDR3 is TGTGCCAGCAGTCCACGACAGGGCGGGTCCGAGCAGTACTTC.

The chain combines TRBV9 with TRBJ1-2; 7 positions agree with TRBD1. Germline CDR1 reads SGDLS; CDR2 reads YYNGEE. J gave up 7 bases and V 0 bases, and 6 bases lay outside the gene matches. The CDR3 length is 14 residues. The CDR3 region has the DNA TGTGCCAGCAGCGTAGGAATGGGGGACAGTGGCTACACCTTC. It translates to CASSVGMGDSGYTF.

This clonotype occurred a few times. This chain joins TRBV5-1 and TRBJ2-4; 7 bases align to TRBD1. Germline V gene lookup returns CDR1 SGHRS and CDR2 YFSETQ. V lost 4 bases, J lost 13 bases, and 14 bases stayed unmatched. The CDR3 is made up of 14 amino acids. DNA of the CDR3: TGCGCCAGCAGCCTCCGACAGGGTCTAGGGGAGCAGTACTTC. Protein product: CASSLRQGLGEQYF.

This clonotype was picked up a small number of times. The CDR3 region has the DNA TGCAGTGCCACAGGGGGCGATAGCACAGATACGCAGTATTTT. Translating gives CSATGGDSTDTQYF. The genes are TRBV20-1 and TRBJ2-3, with 9 bases that match TRBD1. The CDR3 has 14 amino acids. The V segment lost 6 bases and the J segment 0 bases; nucleotides outside the gene matches: 4. The V gene's germline CDR1 is DFQATT and CDR2 SNEGSKA (reference sequence).